These 18 T cell receptor beta chains share one sample of origin, sequenced in a study of blood T cell repertoires in COVID-19. Sequenced by immunoSEQ multiplex PCR; TCRdb stores in-frame clones only, minus some. The data hold about 340,000 clones, with 88% observed a single time. The sequenced material came from peripheral blood. These TCRs come from a woman in her 70s with COVID-19, enrolled during active disease.

This rearrangement joins TRBV2 to TRBJ1-2; D is perhaps TRBD1 (6 bases). From germline, CDR1 is SNHLY and CDR2 FYNNEI. V gave up 0 bases and J gave up 2 bases, with 13 bases separating them. The CDR3 is 16 amino acids. CDR3 region: CASSEARGAANYGYTF. CDR3 DNA sequence: TGTGCCAGCAGTGAAGCGCGGGGGGCGGCCAACTATGGCTACACCTTC.

The V and J genes are TRBV6-1 and TRBJ2-1; 10 nucleotides line up with TRBD2. V was pared by 3 bases and J by 9 bases, with 8 bases of the junction left unmatched. The CDR3 is made up of 15 amino acids. The germline gives CDR1 MNHNS, CDR2 SASEGT. The CDR3 DNA sequence: TGTGCCAGCAGTGATCTAGCGGGGGCTGGGTTTGAGCAGTTCTTC. Its translation: CASSDLAGAGFEQFF.

This chain connects TRBV7-9 to TRBJ1-1, with D maybe TRBD1 (6 bases). In germline, CDR1 is SEHNR, CDR2 FQNEAQ (reference sequence). V was pared by 1 base and J by 1 base, with 7 bases between. CDR3 length: 14 amino acids. The CDR3 here is CASSLVRGNTEAFF. As DNA, the CDR3 is TGTGCCAGCAGCTTAGTCAGGGGGAACACTGAAGCTTTCTTT.

V gene TRBV10-2 combines with J gene TRBJ1-5; D not resolved. Trimming removed 0 bases at V and 11 bases at J, with 8 bases between. The CDR3 is 12 residues long. The germline gives CDR1 WSHSY, CDR2 SAAADI. Here the CDR3 DNA reads TGCGCCAGCAGTGAGTCAAGCTTTGCCCAGCATTTT. Its protein is CASSESSFAQHF.

The rearrangement uses TRBV7-9 and TRBJ1-5, with D perhaps TRBD1 (5 bases). Germline V gene lookup returns CDR1 SEHNR and CDR2 FQNEAQ (reference sequence). The V end was cut by 0 bases, the J end by 0 bases, with 6 bases between. The CDR3 is made up of 15 amino acids. The CDR3 loop reads CASSLAGASNQPQHF. The CDR3 DNA reads TGTGCCAGCAGCTTAGCTGGGGCTAGCAATCAGCCCCAGCATTTT.

This clone was detected only a few times. The CDR3 is CASSQDSRLAGGGTGELFF. CDR3 sequence (DNA): TGCGCCAGCAGCCAAGATAGCCGTCTAGCGGGGGGAGGGACCGGGGAGCTGTTTTTT. The V and J genes are TRBV4-1 and TRBJ2-2, with 11 bases fitting TRBD2. Germline V gives CDR1 MGHRA, CDR2 YSYEKL. The V segment lost 0 bases and the J segment 5 bases; nucleotides outside the gene matches: 11. This CDR3 is built from 19 residues.

The chain recombines TRBV3-1 (or the pseudogene TRBV3-2) with TRBJ1-2, with 9 bases that match TRBD1. Per germline, CDR1 LGHDT and CDR2 YNNKEL (reference sequence). The CDR3 contains 15 residues. Unmatched junction bases numbered 10, after V lost 4 bases and J lost 7 bases. DNA for the CDR3: TGTGCCAGCAGCCCAACCAGGGGACAGGGTATTGGCTACACCTTC. Residues: CASSPTRGQGIGYTF.

The rearrangement joins TRBV2 to TRBJ2-2, with TRBD2 identical over 9 bases. The V gene's germline CDR1 is SNHLY and CDR2 FYNNEI. After removal of 7 bases from V and 5 bases from J, the junction contained 14 bases not matched to a gene. CDR3 length: 17 amino acids. The CDR3 spells CASTPGSGGTGTGELFF. CDR3 sequence (DNA): TGTGCCAGCACTCCTGGGAGCGGGGGGACGGGGACCGGGGAGCTGTTTTTT.

The chain links TRBV29-1 to TRBJ2-1; possible D gene TRBD2, 6 bases. The length of the CDR3 is 11 residues. Germline V gene lookup returns CDR1 SQVTM and CDR2 ANQGSEA. V was clipped by 6 bases and J by 6 bases, with 9 bases between them. CDR3 in amino acids: CSVTGSNEQFF. The CDR3 DNA is TGCAGCGTGACCGGGAGCAATGAGCAGTTCTTC.

Only one count was recorded for this clone. The chain uses TRBV9 and TRBJ1-2; no clear D. CDR3 length: 13 residues. CDR1 and CDR2 from the germline V gene are SGDLS and YYNGEE. Trimming shortened V by 3 bases and J by 5 bases, and 11 bases separated the two germline ends. The CDR3 reads CASSDPLEYGYTF. For the CDR3, the DNA is TGTGCCAGCAGCGACCCCTTAGAGTATGGCTACACCTTC.

The chain has TRBV11-2 and TRBJ1-6, with D maybe TRBD1 (5 bases). Germline CDR1 reads SGHAT; CDR2 reads FQNNGV. This CDR3 has 11 amino acids. V lost 2 bases to trimming and J lost 13 bases, with 6 bases between them. CDR3: CASSLPGPLHF. CDR3 sequence (DNA): TGTGCCAGCAGCTTACCAGGGCCCCTCCACTTT.

The chain is built from TRBV19 and TRBJ1-6; no clear D gene. Between the trimmed V and J ends, which lost 6 bases and 0 bases, there was a span of 6 bases. CDR3 length: 14 residues. Per the germline V gene, CDR1 is LNHDA and CDR2 is SQIVND (reference sequence). The CDR3: CASSGSSYNSPLHF. For the CDR3, the DNA is TGTGCCAGTAGCGGGAGCTCCTATAATTCACCCCTCCACTTT.

The V and J genes are TRBV12-5 and TRBJ2-2; D not resolved. Between the trimmed V and J ends, which lost 2 bases and 3 bases, there was a span of 4 bases. Germline CDR1 LGHNT, CDR2 FRNRAP. The CDR3 spans 13 residues. This CDR3 reads CASGLPYTGELFF. Here the CDR3 DNA reads TGTGCTAGTGGTTTGCCGTACACCGGGGAGCTGTTTTTT. The variable domain in full, completed from reference TRBV12-5 and TRBJ2-2, reads DARVTQTPRHKVTEMGQEVTMRCQPILGHNTVFWYRQTMMQGLELLAYFRNRAPLDDSGMPKDRFSAEMPDATLATLKIQPSEPRDSAVYFCASGLPYTGELFFGEGSRLTVL.

Written as DNA, the CDR3 is TGCGCCAGCAGTTCCGAAGGACAGGGCCGGACTGAAGCTTTCTTT. As protein: CASSSEGQGRTEAFF. V and J are TRBV5-1 and TRBJ1-1; 8 nucleotides agree with TRBD1. This CDR3 contains 15 residues. Germline V CDR1 and CDR2: SGHRS, YFSETQ. J lost 5 bases, V lost 5 bases, and 11 bases had no gene match. Full variable domain (missing parts from reference TRBV5-1 and TRBJ1-1): KAGVTQTPRYLIKTRGQQVTLSCSPISGHRSVSWYQQTPGQGLQFLFEYFSETQRNKGNFPGRFSGRQFSNSRSEMNVSTLELGDSALYLCASSSEGQGRTEAFFGQGTRLTVV.

This chain links TRBV10-3 with TRBJ2-7, with D perhaps matching TRBD1 (5 bases). Germline loops: CDR1 ENHRY, CDR2 SYGVKD. V dropped 0 bases and J dropped 6 bases, with 18 bases sitting between them. The CDR3 is 16 residues long. The CDR3 DNA follows: TGTGCCATCAGTGAGTCGACGGTTAGGGGAAGTTCCGAGCAGTACTTC. The encoded protein is CAISESTVRGSSEQYF.

This clone was detected only once. This sequence joins TRBV2 and TRBJ1-6; D may be TRBD1 (6 bases). Germline CDR1 reads SNHLY; CDR2 reads FYNNEI. The CDR3 runs to 14 residues. Trimming stripped 1 base from V and 10 bases from J, with 11 bases between. The CDR3 is CASSEDRARSPLHF. In nucleotides, the CDR3 is TGTGCCAGCAGTGAAGACAGGGCTCGGTCACCCCTCCACTTT. The full variable domain, its missing parts supplied by reference TRBV2 and TRBJ1-6, is EPEVTQTPSHQVTQMGQEVILRCVPISNHLYFYWYRQILGQKVEFLVSFYNNEISEKSEIFDDQFSVERPDGSNFTLKIRSTKLEDSAMYFCASSEDRARSPLHFGNGTRLTVT.

V and J are TRBV29-1 and TRBJ1-2; D remains ambiguous. CDR3 size: 12 residues. The germline gives CDR1 SQVTM, CDR2 ANQGSEA. The V end lost 7 bases, the J end lost 6 bases, and 15 bases lay between the germline ends. The CDR3 is CSELRPGDGYTF. The CDR3 DNA reads TGCAGCGAGCTGAGACCCGGAGATGGCTACACCTTC.

V and J are TRBV2 and TRBJ1-2; D not resolved. The CDR3 is 12 amino acids. The V end lost 5 bases, the J end lost 5 bases, and 9 bases lay between the germline ends. Germline CDR1 SNHLY, CDR2 FYNNEI. CDR3 DNA sequence: TGTGCCAGCAGTCCCGCGGGGTATGGCTACACCTTC. This codes for CASSPAGYGYTF.